The T cell receptor (beta chain) under discussion was sequenced for a study of a mutant IDH1 vaccine in newly diagnosed glioma. Method: immunoSEQ multiplex PCR; TCRdb's copy keeps in-frame clones and lacks some. The data show 85,000 to 100,000 clones, 80% seen once. V was clipped by 5 bases and J by 2 bases; unmatched bases: 8. This CDR3 region has 17 residues. Germline CDR1 is SGHTA and CDR2 is FQGNSA. Time point here: baseline, week 1 (first vaccination visit). Specified treatment: pre-vaccination baseline after standard-of-care therapy. This receptor was identified in a man aged 35 to 55 with glioma. The sequencing used PBMCs, collected from a glioma patient treated with radiotherapy, temozolomide or both. The chain recombines TRBV7-2 with TRBJ2-7, with 14 bases matching TRBD2. CDR3 nucleotides: TGTGCCAGCAGCCTCCACGGACTAGCGGGGGGCACCTACGAGCAGTACTTC. This codes for CASSLHGLAGGTYEQYF.